Below, 7 T cell receptor beta chains from the same sample are listed, as sequenced in a study of T cells in Graves' hyperthyroidism and ophthalmopathy. TCR beta CDR3 regions were amplified from RNA. RT-PCR in the first round (using the HTBI primer set) targeted the TCR CDR3. One entry per CDR3 protein, called by TCRdb with MiXCR from the multiplex PCR reads. The data hold 540,000 or so distinct CDR3 sequences, with 15% to 18% observed a single time. Input material: blood. The receptor set was obtained from a woman in her thirties with Graves' hyperthyroidism.

The genes are TRBV5-1 and TRBJ2-3; TRBD2 aligns across 8 bases. J lost 0 bases, V lost 3 bases, and 3 bases had no gene match. This CDR3 spans 15 amino acids. Germline V CDR1 and CDR2: SGHRS, YFSETQ. CDR3 DNA sequence: TGCGCCAGCAGCTGGCGGGGGGATAGCACAGATACGCAGTATTTT. It translates to CASSWRGDSTDTQYF. Full variable domain (missing parts from reference TRBV5-1 and TRBJ2-3): KAGVTQTPRYLIKTRGQQVTLSCSPISGHRSVSWYQQTPGQGLQFLFEYFSETQRNKGNFPGRFSGRQFSNSRSEMNVSTLELGDSALYLCASSWRGDSTDTQYFGPGTRLTVL.

The table lists this clonotype with a few counts. This rearrangement joins TRBV6-1 to TRBJ2-1, with D possibly matching TRBD2 (6 bases). This CDR3 has 15 amino acids. V lost 2 bases and J 7 bases, leaving 15 bases between the germline ends. Germline V CDR1 and CDR2: MNHNS, SASEGT. CDR3 coding DNA: TGTGCCAGCAGTGAATTGGGGGGAGGAGGTAATGAGCAGTTCTTC. It specifies CASSELGGGGNEQFF.

This clonotype was recorded many times. V usage is TRBV30 and J usage is TRBJ1-2, with D unresolved. Trimming removed 4 bases at V and 8 bases at J, with 11 bases between. The CDR3 runs 11 residues. The germline gives CDR1 GTSNPN, CDR2 SVGIG (reference sequence). CDR3 nucleotides: TGTGCCTGGAAGGACGCAGGAGGCTACACCTTC. It codes for CAWKDAGGYTF. The full variable domain, completed using reference TRBV30 and TRBJ1-2, is SQTIHQWPATLVQPVGSPLSLECTVEGTSNPNLYWYRQAAGRGLQLLFYSVGIGQISSEVPQNLSASRPQDRQFILSSKKLLLSDSGFYLCAWKDAGGYTFGSGTRLTVV.

This clonotype has a handful of counts. The J gene is TRBJ2-1, the V gene TRBV9, with 9 positions matching TRBD2. J was trimmed by 8 bases and V by 0 bases; bases with no gene match: 9. Germline-derived CDR1 and CDR2 are SGDLS and YYNGEE. This CDR3 spans 16 amino acids. Here the CDR3 reads CASSVGVSGRKDEQFF. The CDR3 DNA sequence: TGTGCCAGCAGCGTAGGAGTAAGCGGGAGGAAAGATGAGCAGTTCTTC.

The table lists this clonotype with many counts. The chain has TRBV7-9 and TRBJ2-5, with D possibly TRBD2 on 6 matching bases. The CDR3 spans 15 residues. CDR1 is SEHNR and CDR2 is FQNEAQ in the germline V gene (reference sequence). Trimming stripped 2 bases from V and 1 base from J, with 11 bases between. For the CDR3, the DNA is TGTGCCAGCAGCTTAATCGGGGGATCCCAAGAGACCCAGTACTTC. Amino acids: CASSLIGGSQETQYF.

This clonotype was counted at least ten times. V usage is TRBV7-2 and J usage is TRBJ2-1, with 8 nucleotides matching TRBD2. J was trimmed by 9 bases and V by 6 bases; bases with no gene match: 10. The CDR3 is made up of 14 amino acids. Germline V gives CDR1 SGHTA, CDR2 FQGNSA. The CDR3 sequence is CASRRTSPVGEQFF. The CDR3 coding sequence is TGTGCCAGCAGACGGACTAGCCCAGTCGGTGAGCAGTTCTTC.

This clonotype showed up many times. The J gene is TRBJ2-1, the V gene TRBV27, with no clear D. The CDR3 totals 15 residues. Trimming removed 5 bases from V and 0 bases from J, with 11 bases in between. CDR1 is MNHEY and CDR2 is SMNVEV in the germline V gene (reference sequence). The CDR3 DNA reads as TGTGCCAGCAGTGCGCGATTGAGCTCCTACAATGAGCAGTTCTTC. Its protein product is CASSARLSSYNEQFF.